This T cell receptor beta chain was captured in a study of blood T cells in healthy people across ages. Germline V gene sequence: CDR1 MDHEN, CDR2 SYDVKM. This CDR3 contains 11 residues. The germline V and J ends were trimmed by 5 bases and 7 bases, with 8 bases remaining between them. As regards this clonotype: The CDR3 does not end in the conserved phenylalanine or tryptophan, so this is likely a read error.

Next came a second PCR, run for roughly 6 to 11 cycles, which used a sample-barcoded 5' primer along with a J-beta primer mix. TCRdb re-called the 5' RACE reads with MiXCR, one entry per CDR3 protein. The table lists about 800,000 distinct CDR3 sequences, about 25% of them singletons. The sample was also reused in another study, on T cells of mothers and their children.

This TCR was sampled from a boy younger than 18 in good health. Source material: blood. The rearrangement links TRBV28 to TRBJ1-1; TRBD1 is a possible D gene (6 bases). CDR3 nucleotides: TGTGCCAGCAGTCTACAGGGTGAAGCTTTCCTT. Translating gives CASSLQGEAFL.